These 32 T cell receptor beta chains were all obtained from the same sample, sequenced in a study of T cell repertoires in cytomegalovirus infection. TCRdb reanalysed the reads using MiXCR and keeps one entry per CDR3 protein. The table shows around 750,000 distinct CDR3 sequences, with roughly 33% occurring only once. No cognate antigen is known for these TCRs. Material: cultured CD8+ T cells from PBMCs, obtained from culture after CMV antigen stimulation. These TCRs come from a human donor in good health (CMV status not recorded). Some clones in this sample may be carry-over from other donors' samples.

The chain links TRBV12-3 or TRBV12-4 to TRBJ1-6; D unclear. Trimming stripped 6 bases from V and 7 bases from J, with 16 bases between. The CDR3 length is 15 residues. CDR3 loop: CASSPDGMGNSPLHF. The CDR3 DNA reads TGTGCCAGCAGCCCTGATGGTATGGGGAATTCACCCCTCCACTTT.

The chain employs TRBV4-1 and TRBJ2-3; TRBD2 agrees at 9 bases. The V and J ends lost 0 bases and 5 bases, in that order; junction bases with no gene match: 9. The length of the CDR3 is 17 residues. In germline, CDR1 is MGHRA, CDR2 YSYEKL. This CDR3 reads CASSQDYPAGGGDTQYF. The CDR3 DNA follows: TGCGCCAGCAGCCAAGATTATCCAGCGGGGGGAGGAGATACGCAGTATTTT.

J is TRBJ1-2 and V is TRBV7-4, with a possible D match to TRBD1 (6 bases). Germline V lookup: CDR1 SGHVT, CDR2 SQSDAQ. This CDR3 has 13 amino acids. The germline V and J ends were trimmed by 7 bases and 8 bases, with 17 bases remaining between them. The CDR3 reads CASNKAGEEGYTF. The DNA of the CDR3 is TGTGCCAGCAACAAAGCAGGGGAGGAAGGCTACACCTTC.

This chain links TRBV7-4 with TRBJ1-5, with D possibly being TRBD1 (6 bases). The V end was cut by 7 bases, the J end by 6 bases, with 16 bases between. CDR3 length equals 14 residues. CDR1 is SGHVT, CDR2 SQSDAQ, per germline. CDR3 bases: TGTGCCAGCACCCCAGAGGGGGTTGTTCAGCCCCAGCATTTT. Its protein is CASTPEGVVQPQHF. The entire variable domain, with the rest obtained from reference TRBV7-4 and TRBJ1-5, is as follows: GAGVSQSPRYKVAKRGRDVALRCDSISGHVTLYWYRQTLGQGSEVLTYSQSDAQRDKSGRPSGRFSAERPERSVSTLKIQRTEQGDSAVYLCASTPEGVVQPQHFGDGTRLSIL.

The sample holds many counts of this clonotype. The rearrangement joins TRBV7-3 to TRBJ2-1; a weak D match, TRBD1 (6 bases). Trimming cost V 2 bases and J 5 bases, with 16 bases left between them. Germline values: CDR1 SGHTA, CDR2 FQGTGA. The CDR3 runs 16 residues. Here the CDR3 reads CASSLYATGPNNEQFF. The CDR3 nucleotides read TGTGCCAGCAGCTTATACGCTACAGGGCCGAACAATGAGCAGTTCTTC.

This clonotype has ten or more counts. V is TRBV6-5 and J is TRBJ2-2; D gene unclear. This CDR3 spans 14 amino acids. Looked up from germline, CDR1 is MNHEY and CDR2 is SVGAGI. The V gene lost 0 bases and the J gene lost 4 bases, with 6 bases spanning the gap. Here the CDR3 DNA reads TGTGCCAGCAGTTACTCGGAGCTCACCGGGGAGCTGTTTTTT. Translated: CASSYSELTGELFF.

V gene TRBV6-1 combines with J gene TRBJ2-7; 7 bases match TRBD1. Trimming removed 7 bases from V and 6 bases from J; junction bases left unmatched: 12. CDR1 is MNHNS and CDR2 is SASEGT in the germline V gene. CDR3 length: 14 residues. CDR3 DNA sequence: TGTGCCAGCAATGATTGGGCAGGGGGTTTCGAGCAGTACGTC. Translation: CASNDWAGGFEQYV.

The V gene is TRBV28, the J gene TRBJ1-1; no reliable D call. CDR1 and CDR2 (germline): MDHEN, SYDVKM. The CDR3 totals 15 residues. Trimming shortened V by 3 bases and J by 1 base, and 12 bases separated the two germline ends. The CDR3 sequence: CASSFGPFGNTEAFF. In nucleotides, the CDR3 is TGTGCCAGCAGTTTTGGGCCCTTTGGGAACACTGAAGCTTTCTTT. Supplemented by reference TRBV28 and TRBJ1-1, the full variable domain reads DVKVTQSSRYLVKRTGEKVFLECVQDMDHENMFWYRQDPGLGLRLIYFSYDVKMKEKGDIPEGYSVSREKKERFSLILESASTNQTSMYLCASSFGPFGNTEAFFGQGTRLTVV.

The chain uses TRBV10-3 and TRBJ1-2, with a tentative D call TRBD1 (6 bases). Germline values: CDR1 ENHRY, CDR2 SYGVKD. The V end lost 4 bases, the J end lost 4 bases, and 13 bases lay between the germline ends. CDR3 length: 14 residues. The CDR3 protein is CAISVFGQSYGYTF. The CDR3 DNA sequence: TGTGCCATCAGTGTATTTGGACAGAGCTATGGCTACACCTTC.

V and J are TRBV3-1 and TRBJ1-2; D might be TRBD1 (5 bases). The CDR3 has 13 residues. The V end lost 4 bases, the J end lost 7 bases, and 13 bases lay between the germline ends. Germline values: CDR1 LGHDT, CDR2 YNNKEL (reference sequence). The CDR3 nucleotides are TGTGCCAGCAGCCCCAGGGAGAGAGGTGGCTACACCTTC. Its protein product is CASSPRERGGYTF. The variable domain in full, with the rest retrieved from reference TRBV3-1 and TRBJ1-2, is DTAVSQTPKYLVTQMGNDKSIKCEQNLGHDTMYWYKQDSKKFLKIMFSYNNKELIINETVPNRFSPKSPDKAHLNLHINSLELGDSAVYFCASSPRERGGYTFGSGTRLTVV.

The table lists this clonotype with many counts. CDR3 nucleotide sequence: TGTGCCAGCAGCTTACGCGGAGGGGTTAACTATGGCTACACCTTC. Its translation: CASSLRGGVNYGYTF. This rearrangement joins TRBV7-9 to TRBJ1-2, with a tentative D call TRBD1 (5 bases). Trimming shortened V by 2 bases and J by 1 base, and 11 bases separated the two germline ends. Germline V gives CDR1 SEHNR, CDR2 FQNEAQ (reference sequence). The CDR3 has 15 residues.

This clonotype was counted only a few times. The CDR3 protein is CASSQTGGPTEAFF. DNA of the CDR3: TGTGCCAGCAGCCAAACCGGGGGTCCCACTGAAGCTTTCTTT. This chain connects TRBV4-2 to TRBJ1-1; D is perhaps TRBD1 (5 bases). The CDR3 is 14 amino acids. Germline lookup yields CDR1 LGHNA and CDR2 YNFKEQ. V dropped 2 bases and J dropped 4 bases, with 11 bases sitting between them.

In the case of this clonotype: A much larger clone differs from this one at a single base, so this may be a read error. This chain links TRBV6-5 with TRBJ1-1; perhaps TRBD1 as D (5 bases). The CDR3 runs 14 residues. Germline V gene lookup returns CDR1 MNHEY and CDR2 SVGAGI. Between the trimmed V and J ends, which lost 0 bases and 0 bases, there was a span of 5 bases. The CDR3 loop is CASSYSTVNTEAFF. In nucleotides, the CDR3 is TGTGCCAGCAGTTACTCGACAGTGAACACTGAAGCTTTCTTT.

The chain employs TRBV27 and TRBJ2-7, with D tentatively TRBD1 (5 bases). CDR1 and CDR2 (germline): MNHEY, SMNVEV (reference sequence). The CDR3 is made up of 13 amino acids. Deletions cut 3 bases from V and 5 bases from J, with 11 bases between. The CDR3: CASSLSRANEQYV. The CDR3 DNA follows: TGTGCCAGCAGTTTGAGCAGGGCGAACGAGCAGTACGTC.

Points on this clonotype: This clone may be a read error of a much larger clone one base away. CDR3 amino acids: CVSSLAFSGEQYV. CDR3 in DNA: TGTGTCAGCAGCTTAGCGTTCTCGGGAGAGCAGTACGTC. The chain carries TRBV7-8 and TRBJ2-7; tentative D call: TRBD2 (5 bases). The length of the CDR3 is 13 residues. Germline V gives CDR1 SGHVS, CDR2 FQNEAQ.

This clonotype was picked up many times. The gene calls are TRBV12-3 or TRBV12-4 and TRBJ2-7; 7 bases line up with TRBD1. Unmatched junction bases numbered 5, after V lost 6 bases and J lost 3 bases. This CDR3 region has 13 residues. The CDR3 DNA is TGTGCCAGCAGCACAGACAGGGTCTACGAGCAGTACTTC. This gives the protein CASSTDRVYEQYF.

This sequence joins TRBV27 and TRBJ1-5; TRBD1 aligns across 10 bases. Germline V gives CDR1 MNHEY, CDR2 SMNVEV (reference sequence). V was pared by 5 bases and J by 6 bases, with 7 bases of the junction left unmatched. This CDR3 has 15 amino acids. CDR3 loop: CASSPDRGPVQPQHF. CDR3 nucleotides: TGTGCCAGCAGTCCCGACAGGGGGCCGGTTCAGCCCCAGCATTTT.

This chain's CDR3 is CASSYEGTGLDEQFF. For the CDR3, the DNA is TGTGCCAGCAGTTACGAGGGGACTGGGCTCGATGAGCAGTTCTTC. This sequence joins TRBV6-5 and TRBJ2-1, with a weak D call TRBD2 (6 bases). The germline V gene encodes CDR1 MNHEY and CDR2 SVGAGI. The CDR3 sequence is 15 residues long. V shed 2 bases and J shed 8 bases, with 16 bases lying between them.

V gene TRBV9 combines with J gene TRBJ1-2, with D possibly matching TRBD1 (5 bases). Germline values: CDR1 SGDLS, CDR2 YYNGEE. There are 16 residues in the CDR3. Trimming stripped 0 bases from V and 4 bases from J, with 16 bases between. CDR3 in DNA: TGTGCCAGCAGCGTAGCTACGGCAGGGCACAGCTATGGCTACACCTTC. Its translation is CASSVATAGHSYGYTF.

This clonotype has ten or more counts. The V and J genes are TRBV7-6 and TRBJ2-3; 8 nucleotides match TRBD2. CDR3 length: 15 amino acids. Trimming cost V 5 bases and J 2 bases; bases outside gene matches: 6. Germline lookup yields CDR1 SGHVS and CDR2 FNYEAQ. The CDR3: CASSRGGANTDTQYF. The DNA for the CDR3 is TGTGCCAGCAGCCGGGGGGGGGCCAACACAGATACGCAGTATTTT.

The sample holds many counts of this clonotype. CDR3 region: CASTEGVWTEAFF. CDR3 coding DNA: TGTGCCAGCACCGAAGGGGTCTGGACTGAAGCTTTCTTT. The chain couples TRBV12-3 or TRBV12-4 to TRBJ1-1, with TRBD1 as a possible D gene (5 bases). The V end lost 7 bases, the J end lost 5 bases, and 14 bases lay between the germline ends. This CDR3 contains 13 residues.

The chain recombines TRBV7-9 with TRBJ2-3; 7 bases map to TRBD1. The CDR3 totals 21 residues. J gave up 3 bases and V 1 base, and 22 bases lay outside the gene matches. CDR1 and CDR2 from the germline V gene are SEHNR and FQNEAQ (reference sequence). The CDR3 DNA reads as TGTGCCAGCAGCTTAGTAGGTGAATTATCAGGGACAGAACGTAGGACAGATACGCAGTATTTT. Its translation is CASSLVGELSGTERRTDTQYF.

In DNA, the CDR3 is TGTGCCAGCAGTGAGGGAGATTACAAACTCGGCACAGATACGCAGTATTTT. Amino acids: CASSEGDYKLGTDTQYF. The chain uses TRBV2 and TRBJ2-3; TRBD2 might be the D (5 bases). In germline, CDR1 is SNHLY, CDR2 FYNNEI. Trimming pared 3 bases from V and 1 base from J, leaving 17 bases between. The CDR3 consists of 17 residues. The full variable domain, its missing parts supplied by reference TRBV2 and TRBJ2-3, is EPEVTQTPSHQVTQMGQEVILRCVPISNHLYFYWYRQILGQKVEFLVSFYNNEISEKSEIFDDQFSVERPDGSNFTLKIRSTKLEDSAMYFCASSEGDYKLGTDTQYFGPGTRLTVL.

This clonotype was counted at least ten times. This CDR3 is CASSQGGPGTGELFF. CDR3 sequence (DNA): TGCGCCAGCAGCCAGGGGGGCCCGGGCACCGGGGAGCTGTTTTTT. The rearrangement uses TRBV4-1 and TRBJ2-2; perhaps D is TRBD1 or TRBD2 (6 bases each). Per the germline V gene, CDR1 is MGHRA and CDR2 is YSYEKL. V was cut by 3 bases and J by 4 bases, with 12 bases left in between. This CDR3 contains 15 residues.

The V and J genes are TRBV20-1 and TRBJ1-1; 9 bases are shared with TRBD1. Germline V gene lookup returns CDR1 DFQATT and CDR2 SNEGSKA (reference sequence). J was trimmed by 0 bases and V by 6 bases; bases with no gene match: 5. The CDR3 covers 14 residues. The CDR3 is CSAGQGRVNTEAFF. CDR3 sequence (DNA): TGCAGTGCCGGACAGGGGAGAGTGAACACTGAAGCTTTCTTT.

The V gene is TRBV27, the J gene TRBJ2-2; D is possibly TRBD1 or TRBD2 (6 bases each). Germline-derived CDR1 and CDR2 are MNHEY and SMNVEV (reference sequence). The V and J ends lost 8 bases and 5 bases respectively, with 15 bases between them. The CDR3 is made up of 14 amino acids. This chain's CDR3 is CASGGTFGTGELFF. As DNA, the CDR3 is TGTGCCAGCGGGGGGACATTTGGAACCGGGGAGCTGTTTTTT.

This clonotype was seen more than once but under ten times. The V gene is TRBV11-2, the J gene TRBJ2-3; 7 nucleotides align to TRBD1. The V segment lost 6 bases and the J segment 0 bases; nucleotides outside the gene matches: 9. The germline V gene has CDR1 SGHAT and CDR2 FQNNGV. The CDR3 length is 16 residues. The CDR3 region is CASRNPGQASTDTQYF. The CDR3, as DNA: TGTGCCAGCAGAAATCCAGGACAGGCAAGCACAGATACGCAGTATTTT.

The V and J genes are TRBV28 and TRBJ2-3; 8 nucleotides align to TRBD2. CDR3 length: 17 residues. V was clipped by 8 bases and J by 5 bases; unmatched bases: 18. Germline V gene data show CDR1 as MDHEN and CDR2 as SYDVKM. The CDR3 bases are TGTGCCAGCGGCCCGCGGTCCACTAGCGGAACCTTAGATACGCAGTATTTT. It translates to CASGPRSTSGTLDTQYF.

Notes on this clonotype: A much bigger clone sits one base away, suggesting this may be a read error. The chain employs TRBV7-8 and TRBJ2-6; D unresolved. CDR1 is SGHVS and CDR2 is FQNEAQ in the germline V gene. The CDR3 runs 20 residues. The CDR3 here is CTSSILDPGLVPSGANVLTF. For the CDR3, the DNA is TGTACCAGCAGCATCTTGGATCCGGGCCTCGTACCCTCTGGGGCCAACGTCCTGACTTTC.

This clonotype was detected ten times or more. CDR3 nucleotides: TGTGCCAGCAGGCCCGGACAGGGGAGCACAGATACGCAGTATTTT. Its translation is CASRPGQGSTDTQYF. This chain links TRBV7-6 with TRBJ2-3; 9 nucleotides align to TRBD1. The CDR3 is 15 amino acids. Germline lookup yields CDR1 SGHVS and CDR2 FNYEAQ. V lost 6 bases and J lost 0; bases outside the gene matches: 4.

Many counts were recorded for this clonotype. The chain links TRBV7-6 to TRBJ2-7, with TRBD1 as a possible D gene (6 bases). The CDR3 sequence is 13 residues long. Germline loops: CDR1 SGHVS, CDR2 FNYEAQ. V was clipped by 4 bases and J by 7 bases, with 14 bases between them. CDR3: CASSSTGSGEQYF. The CDR3 DNA sequence: TGTGCCAGCAGCTCAACAGGGTCGGGGGAGCAGTACTTC.

This sequence joins TRBV20-1 and TRBJ2-7; D may be TRBD2 (5 bases). Trimming shortened V by 5 bases and J by 1 base, and 15 bases separated the two germline ends. This CDR3 spans 14 amino acids. Germline loops: CDR1 DFQATT, CDR2 SNEGSKA (reference sequence). The DNA of the CDR3 is TGCAGTGCTTCCCGGGATTATGATTCCTACGAGCAGTACTTC. Amino acid sequence: CSASRDYDSYEQYF.